These 20 T cell receptor beta chains originate from one sample sequenced in a study of early T cells in non-severe SARS-CoV-2 infection. In TCRdb, the 5' RACE reads were re-called with MiXCR into one record per CDR3 protein. The table has tens of thousands of distinct CDR3 sequences, 8.5% to 10% seen once; the top ten hold approximately 4%. Sequencing used whole blood, obtained at baseline. The receptors stem from an adult who was a healthcare worker with PCR-confirmed SARS-CoV-2 infection or an uninfected control (not recorded which).

This clonotype was counted a single time. The chain joins TRBV5-1 to TRBJ2-7; D might be TRBD1 (5 bases). The V end lost 5 bases, the J end lost 0 bases, and 9 bases lay between the germline ends. This CDR3 region has 13 residues. Looked up from germline, CDR1 is SGHRS and CDR2 is YFSETQ. In DNA, the CDR3 is TGCGCCAGCAGTTCGGACATCTCCTACGAGCAGTACTTC. Amino acid sequence: CASSSDISYEQYF.

This clonotype was counted between two and nine times. V and J are TRBV29-1 and TRBJ1-2, with D tentatively TRBD1 (6 bases). The CDR3 sequence is 11 residues long. From germline, CDR1 is SQVTM and CDR2 ANQGSEA. The germline V and J ends were trimmed by 7 bases and 4 bases, with 10 bases remaining between them. Written as DNA, the CDR3 is TGCAGCGAGGGGGGCGCCTATGGCTACACCTTC. Amino acids: CSEGGAYGYTF.

This clonotype showed up many times. V is TRBV6-2 or TRBV6-3 and J is TRBJ2-1; 11 bases align to TRBD2. Germline assignment: CDR1 MNHEY and CDR2 SVGEGT. This CDR3 is built from 14 residues. J was trimmed by 9 bases and V by 6 bases; bases with no gene match: 7. This CDR3 reads CASSDSGGASEQFF. CDR3 nucleotides: TGTGCCAGCAGCGATAGCGGGGGGGCCAGTGAGCAGTTCTTC.

This chain uses TRBV30 with TRBJ1-1; D remains ambiguous. CDR1 and CDR2 (germline): GTSNPN, SVGIG (reference sequence). CDR3 length equals 14 residues. Trimming left V 0 bases short and J 1 base short, with 9 bases between. This CDR3 is CAWSVDLRNTEAFF. The DNA of the CDR3 is TGTGCCTGGAGTGTAGATCTGAGGAACACTGAAGCTTTCTTT. Combining the CDR3 with reference TRBV30 and TRBJ1-1 gives the whole variable domain SQTIHQWPATLVQPVGSPLSLECTVEGTSNPNLYWYRQAAGRGLQLLFYSVGIGQISSEVPQNLSASRPQDRQFILSSKKLLLSDSGFYLCAWSVDLRNTEAFFGQGTRLTVV.

This clonotype was seen many times. The chain is built from TRBV7-2 and TRBJ1-5, with 8 bases matching TRBD1. This CDR3 region has 16 residues. The V segment lost 3 bases and the J segment 1 base; nucleotides outside the gene matches: 5. Germline CDR1 reads SGHTA; CDR2 reads FQGNSA. CDR3 in DNA: TGTGCCAGCAGCTTTCAGGGGGCGCTAAGCAATCAGCCCCAGCATTTT. Translating it yields CASSFQGALSNQPQHF.

The chain links TRBV2 to TRBJ1-6; no definite D call. Looked up from germline, CDR1 is SNHLY and CDR2 is FYNNEI. This CDR3 has 14 amino acids. Trimming removed 3 bases from V and 14 bases from J, with 17 bases in between. The CDR3 loop is CASSDRPPVGTLHF. The DNA for the CDR3 is TGTGCCAGCAGTGACCGACCCCCAGTGGGAACCCTCCACTTT.

This clonotype was counted at least ten times. The rearrangement uses TRBV12-3 or TRBV12-4 and TRBJ1-5; possible D gene TRBD1, 6 bases. This CDR3 contains 14 residues. The ends were cut back, 5 bases at V and 2 bases at J, with 10 bases in the middle. This CDR3 is CASSHTGRNQPQHF. The CDR3 DNA reads TGTGCCAGCAGTCATACAGGGCGCAATCAGCCCCAGCATTTT.

The rearrangement uses TRBV15 and TRBJ2-5; D call uncertain. This CDR3 has 19 amino acids. The germline V gene has CDR1 LNHNV and CDR2 YYDKDF (reference sequence). Trimming took off 1 base at V and 1 base at J, with 22 bases between the two ends. The CDR3: CATSRGSAFEYLLQETQYF. CDR3 DNA sequence: TGTGCCACCAGCAGAGGATCCGCTTTCGAGTACTTACTCCAAGAGACCCAGTACTTC.

This sequence joins TRBV6-6 and TRBJ1-4, with a possible D match to TRBD1 (5 bases). CDR1 is MNHNY, CDR2 SVGAGI, per germline (reference sequence). V was shortened by 8 bases and J by 7 bases, with 17 bases between the two germline ends. This CDR3 has 14 amino acids. The CDR3 coding sequence is TGTGCCAGCTCCTTCGGGGGTGGAGGTGAAAAACTGTTTTTT. Translated, it gives CASSFGGGGEKLFF.

This clonotype has just a few counts. The chain uses TRBV27 and TRBJ2-7; 9 bases map to TRBD1. Trimming took 4 bases from V and 2 from J; bases not matched to a gene: 9. Germline-derived CDR1 and CDR2 are MNHEY and SMNVEV (reference sequence). The CDR3 consists of 16 residues. The CDR3 is CASSSPRGQGTYEQYF. CDR3 sequence (DNA): TGTGCCAGCAGTTCTCCCCGTGGACAGGGGACCTACGAGCAGTACTTC.

J is TRBJ2-5 and V is TRBV20-1; 11 bases line up with TRBD2. Germline V CDR1 and CDR2: DFQATT, SNEGSKA (reference sequence). This CDR3 region has 14 residues. Trimming cost V 1 base and J 3 bases; bases outside gene matches: 1. The chain's CDR3 is CSARGSGREETQYF. The CDR3 DNA follows: TGCAGTGCTAGAGGTAGCGGGAGGGAAGAGACCCAGTACTTC.

This clonotype was counted at least ten times. A junction boundary mismatches the germline segment, possibly from a read error. This sequence joins TRBV6-1 and TRBJ1-1; D ambiguous. This CDR3 region has 14 residues. Germline values: CDR1 MNHNS, CDR2 SASEGT. CDR3 in amino acids: CASSAQPRNAEAFF. In DNA form, the CDR3 reads TGTGCCAGCAGTGCACAGCCGCGGAACGCTGAAGCTTTCTTT.

This clonotype turned up a few times. This sequence joins TRBV2 and TRBJ2-7; the D is unclear. CDR3 length: 14 amino acids. Germline CDR1 reads SNHLY; CDR2 reads FYNNEI. V was trimmed by 2 bases and J by 1 base, leaving 9 bases between them. In DNA form, the CDR3 reads TGTGCCAGCAGTGAACACAGTATGTCCTACGAGCAGTACTTC. This gives the protein CASSEHSMSYEQYF. Variable domain in full (rest from reference TRBV2 and TRBJ2-7): EPEVTQTPSHQVTQMGQEVILRCVPISNHLYFYWYRQILGQKVEFLVSFYNNEISEKSEIFDDQFSVERPDGSNFTLKIRSTKLEDSAMYFCASSEHSMSYEQYFGPGTRLTVT.

The J gene is TRBJ2-5, the V gene TRBV18; tentatively, D is TRBD2 (6 bases). CDR1 is KGHSH and CDR2 is LQKENI in the germline V gene. This CDR3 is 13 amino acids long. V was cut by 4 bases and J by 5 bases, with 11 bases left in between. CDR3 protein: CASSRGELETQYF. CDR3 DNA: TGTGCCAGCTCACGGGGGGAGCTTGAGACCCAGTACTTC. The whole variable domain, remainder taken from reference TRBV18 and TRBJ2-5, is NAGVMQNPRHLVRRRGQEARLRCSPMKGHSHVYWYRQLPEEGLKFMVYLQKENIIDESGMPKERFSAEFPKEGPSILRIQQVVRGDSAAYFCASSRGELETQYFGPGTRLLVL.

The chain has TRBV27 and TRBJ2-6; D is uncertain. The CDR3 loop spans 14 amino acids. CDR1 and CDR2 from the germline V gene are MNHEY and SMNVEV (reference sequence). With 7 bases removed from V and 2 bases from J, the gap between germline ends came to 9 bases. This CDR3 reads CASKSLAGANVLTF. The CDR3, as DNA: TGTGCCAGCAAGTCCCTGGCTGGGGCCAACGTCCTGACTTTC.

The rearrangement links TRBV12-5 to TRBJ1-6; no reliable D call. Trimming removed 6 bases from V and 8 bases from J, with 11 bases in between. The CDR3 covers 13 residues. In germline, CDR1 is LGHNT, CDR2 FRNRAP. The DNA of the CDR3 is TGTGCTAGTGGATATGACATGGATTCACCCCTCCACTTT. Translation: CASGYDMDSPLHF.

This clonotype was detected a few times. V usage is TRBV6-2 or TRBV6-3 and J usage is TRBJ2-7; the match to TRBD1 covers 9 bases. The junction had 6 bases not matched to a gene; V was cut back by 4 bases and J by 5 bases. CDR3 length: 14 amino acids. Germline V gene sequence: CDR1 MNHEY, CDR2 SVGEGT. The CDR3 coding sequence is TGTGCCAGCAGTTGGACAGGGGCACTGAACGAGCAGTACTTC. This translates into CASSWTGALNEQYF.

There are a few counts of this clonotype. The CDR3 coding sequence is TGTGCCAGCAGACCCCAGGGTTACAACTATGGCTACACCTTC. It codes for CASRPQGYNYGYTF. This chain links TRBV6-5 with TRBJ1-2, with D perhaps matching TRBD1 (5 bases). Per germline, CDR1 MNHEY and CDR2 SVGAGI. The V and J ends lost 6 bases and 2 bases respectively, with 13 bases between them. The CDR3 sequence is 14 residues long.

This clonotype was counted many times. The genes are TRBV11-2 and TRBJ1-5, with 7 nucleotides matching TRBD1. Germline V gives CDR1 SGHAT, CDR2 FQNNGV. This CDR3 contains 14 residues. Trimming cost V 5 bases and J 11 bases; bases outside gene matches: 12. CDR3 nucleotides: TGTGCCAGCAGCCGTGGACAGGCCCGTTCAACCCAGCATTTT. This translates into CASSRGQARSTQHF.

This clonotype has a count of ten or more. The V gene is TRBV30, the J gene TRBJ1-2; the match to TRBD1 covers 11 bases. Looked up from germline, CDR1 is GTSNPN and CDR2 is SVGIG (reference sequence). The V gene end was trimmed by 4 bases and the J gene end by 6 bases; junction bases not matched to a gene: 4. The CDR3 has 13 amino acids. In DNA, the CDR3 is TGTGCCTGGAAGGACAGGGGGCAACATGGCTACACCTTC. Protein: CAWKDRGQHGYTF.